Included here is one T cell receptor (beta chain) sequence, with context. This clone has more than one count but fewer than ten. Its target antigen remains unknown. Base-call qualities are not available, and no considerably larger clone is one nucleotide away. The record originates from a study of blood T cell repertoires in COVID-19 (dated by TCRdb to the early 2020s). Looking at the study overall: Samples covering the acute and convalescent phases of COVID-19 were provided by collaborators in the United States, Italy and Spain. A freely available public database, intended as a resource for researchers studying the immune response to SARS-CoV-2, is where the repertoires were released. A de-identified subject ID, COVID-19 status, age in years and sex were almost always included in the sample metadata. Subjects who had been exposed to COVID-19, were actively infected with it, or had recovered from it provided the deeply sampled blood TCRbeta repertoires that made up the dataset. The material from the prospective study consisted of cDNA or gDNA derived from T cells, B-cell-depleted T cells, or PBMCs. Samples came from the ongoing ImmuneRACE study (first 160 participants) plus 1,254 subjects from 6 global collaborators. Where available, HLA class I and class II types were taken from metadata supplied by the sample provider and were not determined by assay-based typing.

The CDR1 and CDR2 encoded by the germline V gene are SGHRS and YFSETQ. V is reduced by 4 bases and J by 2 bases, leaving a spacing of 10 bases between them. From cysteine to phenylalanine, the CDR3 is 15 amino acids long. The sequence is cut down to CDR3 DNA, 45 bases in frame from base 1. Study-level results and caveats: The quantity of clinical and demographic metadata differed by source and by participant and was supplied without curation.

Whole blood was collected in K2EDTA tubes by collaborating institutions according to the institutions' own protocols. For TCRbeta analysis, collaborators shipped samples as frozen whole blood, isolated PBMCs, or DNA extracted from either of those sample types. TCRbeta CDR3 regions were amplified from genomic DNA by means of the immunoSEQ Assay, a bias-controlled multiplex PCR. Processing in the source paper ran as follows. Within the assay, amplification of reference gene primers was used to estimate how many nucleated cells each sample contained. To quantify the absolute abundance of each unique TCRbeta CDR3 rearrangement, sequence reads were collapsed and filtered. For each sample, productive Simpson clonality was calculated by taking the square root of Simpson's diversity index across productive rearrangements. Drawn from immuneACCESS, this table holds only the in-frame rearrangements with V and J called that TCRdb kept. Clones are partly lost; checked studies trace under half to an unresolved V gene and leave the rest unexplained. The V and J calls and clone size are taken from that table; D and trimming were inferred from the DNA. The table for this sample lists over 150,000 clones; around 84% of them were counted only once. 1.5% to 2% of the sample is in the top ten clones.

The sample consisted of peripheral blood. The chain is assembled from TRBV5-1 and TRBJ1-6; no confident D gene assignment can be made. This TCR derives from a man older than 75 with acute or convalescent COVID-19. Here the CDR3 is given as CASSLTGTYNSPLHF. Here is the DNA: TGCGCCAGCAGCCTCACCGGGACCTATAATTCACCCCTCCACTTT.